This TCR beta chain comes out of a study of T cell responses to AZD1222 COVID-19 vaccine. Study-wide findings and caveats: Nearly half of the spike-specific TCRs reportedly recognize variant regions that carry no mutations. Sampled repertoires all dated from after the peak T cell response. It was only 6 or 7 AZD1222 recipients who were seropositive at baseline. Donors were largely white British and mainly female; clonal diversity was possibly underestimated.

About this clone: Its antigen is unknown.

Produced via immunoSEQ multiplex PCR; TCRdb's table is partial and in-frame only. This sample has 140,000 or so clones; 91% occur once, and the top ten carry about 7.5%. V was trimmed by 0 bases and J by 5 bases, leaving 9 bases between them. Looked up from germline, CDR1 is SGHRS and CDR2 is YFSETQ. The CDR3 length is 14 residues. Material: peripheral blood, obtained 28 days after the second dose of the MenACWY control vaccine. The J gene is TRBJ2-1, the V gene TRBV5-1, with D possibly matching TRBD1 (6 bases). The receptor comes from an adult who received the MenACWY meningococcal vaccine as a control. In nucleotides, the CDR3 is TGCGCCAGCAGCTTGGGACAGGTCAACAATGAGCAGTTCTTC. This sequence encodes CASSLGQVNNEQFF. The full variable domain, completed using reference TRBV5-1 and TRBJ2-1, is KAGVTQTPRYLIKTRGQQVTLSCSPISGHRSVSWYQQTPGQGLQFLFEYFSETQRNKGNFPGRFSGRQFSNSRSEMNVSTLELGDSALYLCASSLGQVNNEQFFGPGTRLTVL.